This T cell receptor (beta chain) was identified in a study of T cells expressing NK-cell markers. A 5'RACE template switching approach incorporating UMIs was used to make TCR beta cDNA. No DNA is given; TCRdb re-called the 5' RACE reads and lists each CDR3 protein once. The sample has about 160,000 distinct CDR3 sequences. The CDR3 is made up of 15 amino acids. Germline CDR1 reads DFQATT; CDR2 reads SNEGSKA (reference sequence). The rearrangement joins TRBV20-1 to TRBJ2-3; TCRdb returns TRBD2, unconfirmable since there is no DNA. The specimen sequenced was blood T cells: a sorted CD56 or NKG2C T cell subset, CD4+ or CD8+ T cells, or bulk PBMC T cells (not recorded which). The receptor comes from a man aged 18 to 69 in good health. CDR3 protein: CSAGLAGTGTDTQYF.